A selection of T cell receptor beta chains follows, all from one sample in a study of blood T cell repertoires in COVID-19. Clones were read by immunoSEQ multiplex PCR, and TCRdb kept only the in-frame ones, dropping some. Among under 300,000 clones, about 90% were seen once, and the ten largest hold 1.5% to 2%. Source material: PBMCs or T cells enriched from blood (not recorded which). The receptors come from a young woman who had recovered from COVID-19. Each CDR3 is given with its conserved first and last residue. A D gene is named only where the DNA matches it firmly.

TRBV7-3	-	TRBJ2-1	CASSSRTASYNEQFF	TGTGCCAGCAGCTCCCGGACAGCCTCCTACAATGAGCAGTTCTTC
TRBV20-1	-	TRBJ2-5	CSASGGEETQYF	TGCAGTGCTAGTGGCGGGGAGGAGACCCAGTACTTC
TRBV9	TRBD1	TRBJ2-5	CASSANRDRVSETQYF	TGTGCCAGCAGCGCAAACCGGGACAGGGTGTCAGAGACCCAGTACTTC
TRBV7-9	-	TRBJ1-1	CASSSPEGFSAEAFF	TGTGCCAGCAGCTCTCCAGAGGGCTTTAGCGCTGAAGCTTTCTTT
TRBV24-1	TRBD1	TRBJ2-1	CATSDFQTGNEQFF	TGTGCCACCAGTGATTTCCAGACAGGGAATGAGCAGTTCTTC
TRBV5-6	-	TRBJ1-1	CASSLPGGSNTEAFF	TGTGCCAGCAGCCTCCCTGGAGGATCGAACACTGAAGCTTTCTTT
TRBV6-5	-	TRBJ1-4	CASLIEPTNEKLFF	TGTGCCAGCTTAATCGAGCCAACTAATGAAAAACTGTTTTTT
TRBV3-1/TRBV3-2	-	TRBJ2-5	CASSQNQGQETQYF	TGTGCCAGCAGCCAAAATCAGGGTCAGGAGACCCAGTACTTC
TRBV4-1	-	TRBJ2-6	CASSQVLRRSNVLTF	TGCGCCAGCAGCCAAGTACTACGGCGGAGCAACGTCCTGACTTTC
TRBV19	-	TRBJ1-1	CASRPGIRGITEAFF	TGTGCCAGCCGGCCGGGGATAAGAGGGATCACTGAAGCTTTCTTT
TRBV10-3	-	TRBJ1-2	CAISRGSLDYGYTF	TGTGCCATCAGCCGGGGTTCCCTTGACTATGGCTACACCTTC
TRBV5-1	TRBD2	TRBJ2-3	CASSLTSGFTDTQYF	TGCGCCAGCAGCTTAACTAGCGGATTCACAGATACGCAGTATTTT
TRBV24-1	TRBD2	TRBJ2-3	CATGQREVIDTQYF	TGTGCCACCGGTCAGCGGGAGGTCATTGATACGCAGTATTTT
TRBV5-1	TRBD1	TRBJ1-2	CASSLGGTGLYGYTF	TGCGCCAGCAGCTTGGGCGGGACAGGGCTTTATGGCTACACCTTC